These T cell receptor beta chains were read from a single sample in a study of blood T cell repertoires in COVID-19. Repertoires were generated with immunoSEQ multiplex PCR, while TCRdb's copy carries only in-frame clones and drops some. The sample has 190,000 or so clones, around 81% seen once. Sequencing input: peripheral blood. The receptors were sampled from a man aged 60-69 years with COVID-19, enrolled during active disease. CDR3s include the opening cysteine and the closing phenylalanine or tryptophan. Each record gives: clone size, J gene, D gene, V gene, CDR3 protein, CDR3 DNA. A D gene is named only where the DNA matches it firmly. Size is omitted from some rows. Given values are once, few, many or a class for expanded clones.

-,TRBJ2-7,TRBD1,TRBV28,CASSLTGGSYEQYF,TGTGCCAGCAGTCTGACAGGGGGTTCCTACGAGCAGTACTTC
-,TRBJ2-5,TRBD2,TRBV7-9,CASSAVRTSGRESQETQYF,TGTGCCAGCAGCGCAGTCAGGACTAGCGGGAGGGAAAGTCAAGAGACCCAGTACTTC
few,TRBJ2-2,TRBD1,TRBV7-8,CASSLAAGTGITGELFF,TGTGCCAGCAGCTTAGCTGCTGGGACAGGGATCACCGGGGAGCTGTTTTTT
-,TRBJ1-2,-,TRBV12-3/TRBV12-4,CASSINRERGYTF,TGTGCCAGCAGCATTAACAGGGAGCGTGGCTACACCTTC
-,TRBJ1-4,-,TRBV4-3,CASSQQGHLGEKLFF,TGCGCCAGCAGCCAGCAGGGGCACTTAGGTGAAAAACTGTTTTTT
-,TRBJ2-5,-,TRBV7-2,CASSFGNPRETQYF,TGTGCCAGCAGCTTCGGGAACCCTAGAGAGACCCAGTACTTC
-,TRBJ1-2,-,TRBV18,CASSPPQGGAYGYTF,TGTGCCAGCTCACCACCACAGGGTGGGGCCTATGGCTACACCTTC
-,TRBJ1-1,-,TRBV27,CASRTNQANTEAFF,TGTGCCAGCAGGACAAACCAGGCGAACACTGAAGCTTTCTTT
few,TRBJ1-5,-,TRBV9,CASSAGMYSNQPQHF,TGTGCCAGCAGCGCCGGGATGTATAGCAATCAGCCCCAGCATTTT
-,TRBJ2-2,-,TRBV15,CATSRDFTNTGELFF,TGTGCCACCAGCAGGGACTTTACGAACACCGGGGAGCTGTTTTTT
-,TRBJ1-6,TRBD1,TRBV6-1,CASSEEGQGRSPLHF,TGTGCCAGCAGTGAAGAGGGACAGGGGAGATCACCCCTCCACTTT
-,TRBJ2-2,-,TRBV6-6,CASIPPLSNTGELFF,TGTGCCAGCATCCCCCCCCTATCGAACACCGGGGAGCTGTTTTTT
-,TRBJ2-5,-,TRBV19,CASSDTGPWGTQYF,TGTGCCAGTAGCGATACAGGCCCCTGGGGGACCCAGTACTTC
-,TRBJ1-1,-,TRBV6-5,CASSYGATTEAFF,TGTGCCAGCAGTTATGGTGCTACCACTGAAGCTTTCTTT
-,TRBJ2-5,-,TRBV9,CASSVISGPQETQYF,TGTGCCAGCAGCGTCATCTCAGGGCCCCAAGAGACCCAGTACTTC
-,TRBJ2-7,-,TRBV28,CATFGQPSYEQYF,TGTGCCACTTTCGGACAGCCGTCCTACGAGCAGTACTTC
-,TRBJ2-5,TRBD1,TRBV12-3/TRBV12-4,CASLQGAQETQYF,TGTGCCAGCTTACAGGGGGCGCAAGAGACCCAGTACTTC
once,TRBJ2-3,-,TRBV27,CASSSLRLSDTQYF,TGTGCCAGCAGTTCCCTACGACTCTCAGATACGCAGTATTTT
-,TRBJ2-1,TRBD2,TRBV6-1,CASSEVTSGRVLRQFF,TGTGCCAGCAGTGAAGTGACTAGCGGGAGGGTATTACGGCAGTTCTTC
-,TRBJ2-7,-,TRBV30,CAWSSHQAEQYF,TGTGCCTGGAGTTCCCACCAGGCCGAGCAGTACTTC
-,TRBJ1-2,-,TRBV29-1,CSVVHRDYGYTF,TGCAGCGTGGTCCACAGAGACTATGGCTACACCTTC
-,TRBJ1-4,-,TRBV3-1/TRBV3-2,CASSQVGESKEKLFF,TGTGCCAGCAGCCAAGTGGGAGAGAGTAAGGAAAAACTGTTTTTT
-,TRBJ1-2,-,TRBV6-2/TRBV6-3,CASSSRSPNYGYTF,TGTGCCAGCAGTTCGCGGTCACCTAACTATGGCTACACCTTC
-,TRBJ1-2,TRBD1,TRBV7-2,CASSSGTGGWDGYTF,TGTGCCAGCAGCTCCGGGACAGGGGGCTGGGATGGCTACACCTTC
-,TRBJ1-6,TRBD1,TRBV7-2,CASSVRGQGSPLHF,TGTGCCAGCAGCGTCAGGGGGCAGGGTTCACCCCTCCACTTT
few,TRBJ1-1,-,TRBV25-1,CASIPGGAPPAEAFF,TGTGCCAGCATCCCGGGGGGCGCCCCTCCGGCTGAAGCTTTCTTT
-,TRBJ2-7,-,TRBV7-2,CASSLAPRLAGNEQYF,TGTGCCAGCAGCTTAGCGCCGCGGCTTGCCGGCAACGAGCAGTACTTC
-,TRBJ1-6,-,TRBV27,CASSGGGVPNSPLHF,TGTGCCAGCAGCGGCGGGGGTGTTCCTAATTCACCCCTCCACTTT
-,TRBJ1-1,-,TRBV6-4,CASSDSSRNTEAFF,TGTGCCAGCAGTGACTCATCCCGGAACACTGAAGCTTTCTTT
-,TRBJ2-6,-,TRBV7-2,CASSLEGTSGANVLTF,TGTGCCAGCAGCTTAGAAGGGACTTCAGGGGCCAACGTCCTGACTTTC
-,TRBJ1-2,TRBD1,TRBV5-1,CASSRQGAGYTF,TGCGCCAGCAGCCGGCAGGGGGCTGGCTACACCTTC
-,TRBJ1-2,-,TRBV5-4,CASSLDSNYGYTF,TGTGCCAGCAGCTTGGACAGCAACTATGGCTACACCTTC
-,TRBJ2-1,TRBD2,TRBV18,CASSPTTSGPWNEQFF,TGTGCCAGCTCACCGACCACTAGCGGACCTTGGAATGAGCAGTTCTTC
-,TRBJ1-5,TRBD1,TRBV28,CASSSGDSPQHF,TGTGCCAGCAGTTCCGGGGACAGTCCCCAGCATTTT
few,TRBJ2-1,TRBD2,TRBV5-1,CASSLELAGNNEQFF,TGCGCCAGCAGCTTGGAACTAGCGGGAAACAATGAGCAGTTCTTC
-,TRBJ2-2,TRBD2,TRBV6-6,CASSLGSLAGVTGELFF,TGTGCCAGCAGTCTAGGGTCCCTAGCGGGAGTAACCGGGGAGCTGTTTTTT
-,TRBJ1-6,TRBD1,TRBV6-2/TRBV6-3,CASSPQTGSSYNSPLHF,TGTGCCAGCAGCCCACAGACAGGGAGCTCCTATAATTCACCCCTCCACTTT
-,TRBJ1-1,-,TRBV10-3,CAITPTEMNTEAFF,TGTGCCATCACCCCGACAGAAATGAACACTGAAGCTTTCTTT
-,TRBJ1-2,-,TRBV2,CASMAGGYGYTF,TGTGCCAGCATGGCGGGGGGTTATGGCTACACCTTC
-,TRBJ2-3,-,TRBV11-2,CASSSGTDTQYF,TGTGCCAGCAGCTCCGGCACAGATACGCAGTATTTT
-,TRBJ2-7,-,TRBV5-8,CASSYRRDTFSYEQYF,TGTGCCAGCAGTTACCGCCGGGACACTTTCTCCTACGAGCAGTACTTC
-,TRBJ1-2,TRBD1,TRBV19,CASSGQGNYGYTF,TGTGCCAGCTCGGGACAGGGAAACTATGGCTACACCTTC
-,TRBJ1-3,TRBD1,TRBV6-5,CASILDRGSGNTIYF,TGTGCCAGCATTCTTGACAGGGGGTCTGGAAACACCATATATTTT
-,TRBJ2-1,-,TRBV7-3,CASSQGGLGNEQFF,TGTGCCAGCAGCCAGGGAGGCCTCGGCAATGAGCAGTTCTTC